The clone carrying this T cell receptor beta chain has a handful of counts. Its target is not known. TCR beta CDR3 region amplification was performed from RNA transcripts. Initially, a first-round RT-PCR of the TCR CDR3 employed the HTBI primer set. Using its own MiXCR run on the multiplex PCR reads, TCRdb lists one record per CDR3 protein. The table includes more than 350,000 distinct CDR3 sequences, nearly 15% detected once. Germline CDR1 reads SGHRS; CDR2 reads YFSETQ. This CDR3 has 15 residues. These data come from a study of T cells in Graves' hyperthyroidism and ophthalmopathy. Study findings and constraints: A model using 13 V-J features told ophthalmopathy apart from stable hyperthyroidism.

Duration under 3 months, a NOSPECS grade of at least 4, and a Clinical Activity Score of at least 3 characterized the ophthalmopathy patients. The rearrangement joins TRBV5-1 to TRBJ2-1; 10 nucleotides line up with TRBD2. Near its end, the DNA agrees better with TRBJ2-7, so the J call may be wrong. The sequence was obtained from a woman aged 55-70 years with Graves' ophthalmopathy. The sequenced material came from blood. DNA of the CDR3: TGCGCCAGCAGCCGGTTCCTAGCGGGAGATAATGAGCAGTACTTC. This sequence encodes CASSRFLAGDNEQYF.